Each of the 14 T cell receptor beta chains below was sequenced from the same sample in a study of cytomegalovirus exposure and HLA in healthy donors. PCR employed 60 Vbeta and 13 Jbeta primers. TCRdb keeps only in-frame clones here, not all; method: immunoSEQ multiplex PCR. The sample carries roughly 120,000 clones, 75% to 85% recorded once. The material sequenced was PBMCs. These receptors all stem from a man aged 40-49 years in good health and CMV-seronegative.

This chain connects TRBV29-1 to TRBJ1-2, with 7 bases that match TRBD1. Germline values: CDR1 SQVTM, CDR2 ANQGSEA. The CDR3 totals 12 residues. In DNA form, the CDR3 reads TGCAGTGCCTCGGACAGGAATTATGGCTACACCTTC. Translating it yields CSASDRNYGYTF.

This chain links TRBV7-2 with TRBJ1-5, with a possible D match to TRBD1 (5 bases). Germline V gene sequence: CDR1 SGHTA, CDR2 FQGNSA. CDR3 length equals 14 residues. V lost 3 bases to trimming and J lost 3 bases, with 9 bases between them. CDR3 sequence (DNA): TGTGCCAGCAGCTTTAAGGGGTACAATCAGCCCCAGCATTTT. Amino acids: CASSFKGYNQPQHF.

This rearrangement joins TRBV11-3 to TRBJ2-1; no reliable D call. Germline CDR1 is SGHNT and CDR2 is YENEEA. Trimming cost V 5 bases and J 3 bases, with 14 bases left between them. This CDR3 spans 15 amino acids. The CDR3 nucleotides read TGTGCCAGCAGCCCCGGAGATACACTCTACAATGAGCAGTTCTTC. It codes for CASSPGDTLYNEQFF.

The chain combines TRBV7-2 with TRBJ1-5, with a weak D call TRBD1 (5 bases). V dropped 3 bases and J dropped 2 bases, with 11 bases sitting between them. The germline CDR1 and CDR2 sequences are SGHTA and FQGNSA. The CDR3 sequence is 15 residues long. CDR3 in amino acids: CASSFGLQGNQPQHF. CDR3 sequence (DNA): TGTGCCAGCAGCTTTGGATTACAGGGCAATCAGCCCCAGCATTTT.

This chain links TRBV7-9 with TRBJ2-1, with D possibly matching TRBD2 (6 bases). Germline CDR1 SEHNR, CDR2 FQNEAQ (reference sequence). Trimming cost V 3 bases and J 9 bases, with 12 bases left between them. The CDR3 runs 13 residues. The CDR3 here is CASSLEGPGEQFF. For the CDR3, the DNA is TGTGCCAGCAGCTTGGAGGGGCCGGGTGAGCAGTTCTTC.

This sequence joins TRBV11-2 and TRBJ2-2; possible D gene TRBD1, 6 bases. CDR1 and CDR2 from the germline V gene are SGHAT and FQNNGV. With 10 bases removed from V and 4 bases from J, the gap between germline ends came to 19 bases. The CDR3 is 15 amino acids. CDR3 coding DNA: TGTGCCACCACCATGAGGGGACACGGCACCGGGGAGCTGTTTTTT. This gives the protein CATTMRGHGTGELFF.

The CDR3 spells CASSLRGSYNEQFF. The CDR3 DNA sequence: TGTGCCAGCAGCTTAAGGGGCTCCTACAATGAGCAGTTCTTC. The genes are TRBV7-6 and TRBJ2-1; perhaps TRBD1 as D (5 bases). Germline CDR1 and CDR2: SGHVS and FNYEAQ. V shed 2 bases and J shed 0 bases, with 5 bases lying between them. The CDR3 is made up of 14 amino acids. Together with reference TRBV7-6 and TRBJ2-1, the CDR3 gives the full variable domain: GAGVSQSPRYKVTKRGQDVALRCDPISGHVSLYWYRQALGQGPEFLTYFNYEAQQDKSGLPNDRFSAERPEGSISTLTIQRTEQRDSAMYRCASSLRGSYNEQFFGPGTRLTVL.

Comments on this clone: Within the sample, other DNA sequences also encode this same CDR3. The chain uses TRBV7-2 and TRBJ2-1, with 13 nucleotides matching TRBD2. In germline, CDR1 is SGHTA, CDR2 FQGNSA. This CDR3 spans 17 amino acids. With 0 bases clipped from V and 8 bases from J, the junction kept 7 bases outside the gene matches. For the CDR3, the DNA is TGTGCCAGCAGCTTAGCTCTGACTAGCGGGGGGAGAGATGAGCAGTTCTTC. This translates into CASSLALTSGGRDEQFF.

This clone appeared once. V and J are TRBV4-2 and TRBJ2-2; D is uncertain. The germline V gene has CDR1 LGHNA and CDR2 YNFKEQ. There are 14 residues in the CDR3. The V gene lost 2 bases and the J gene lost 1 base, with 5 bases spanning the gap. For the CDR3, the DNA is TGTGCCAGCAGCCAAAGACAGAACACCGGGGAGCTGTTTTTT. Its translation: CASSQRQNTGELFF.

As for this clone: The CDR3 does not end in the conserved phenylalanine or tryptophan, so this is likely a read error. The chain employs TRBV6-5 and TRBJ1-6; TRBD1 matches 9 bases. Trimming removed 2 bases from V and 7 bases from J; junction bases left unmatched: 6. The germline CDR1 and CDR2 sequences are MNHEY and SVGAGI. CDR3 length: 16 residues. DNA of the CDR3: TGTGCCAGCAGTTACGGGTCGGGACAGGGAAATTCACCCCTCCACCTT. This sequence encodes CASSYGSGQGNSPLHL.

This sequence joins TRBV7-2 and TRBJ1-2, with D hard to call. CDR3 length: 13 residues. Germline V gene data show CDR1 as SGHTA and CDR2 as FQGNSA. V lost 1 base, J lost 4 bases, and 7 bases lay in between. CDR3 nucleotide sequence: TGTGCCAGCAGCTTAGGACGGAGCTATGGCTACACCTTC. Protein sequence: CASSLGRSYGYTF. Looking up the rest from reference TRBV7-2 and TRBJ1-2 gives the full variable domain: GAGVSQSPSNKVTEKGKDVELRCDPISGHTALYWYRQSLGQGLEFLIYFQGNSAPDKSGLPSDRFSAERTGGSVSTLTIQRTQQEDSAVYLCASSLGRSYGYTFGSGTRLTVV.

This chain connects TRBV7-9 to TRBJ2-3, with TRBD2 matching over 14 bases. Germline V CDR1 and CDR2: SEHNR, FQNEAQ (reference sequence). The CDR3 contains 16 residues. V trimming: 5 bases; J trimming: 1 base; junction bases outside the gene matches: 2. CDR3 sequence (DNA): TGTGCCAGCAGCCAGGGACTAGCGGGGGGCACAGATACGCAGTATTTT. Its protein is CASSQGLAGGTDTQYF.

CDR3 region: CASSPLNYMGGYEQYF. The CDR3 nucleotides read TGTGCCAGCAGCCCCCTTAACTACATGGGAGGTTACGAGCAGTACTTC. The chain links TRBV11-2 to TRBJ2-7; TRBD2 is a possible D gene (6 bases). The germline CDR1 and CDR2 sequences are SGHAT and FQNNGV. The CDR3 has 16 amino acids. Deletions cut 5 bases from V and 4 bases from J, with 21 bases between.

About this clone: One end of the junction varies from germline; a read error may be responsible. The rearrangement links TRBV11-3 to TRBJ2-6; the D gene is possibly TRBD1 (6 bases). CDR1 is SGHNT and CDR2 is YENEEA in the germline V gene. There are 16 residues in the CDR3. The CDR3 here is CASSLEDRSGANGLTF. DNA for the CDR3: TGTGCCAGCAGCCTCGAAGACAGGTCTGGGGCCAACGGCCTGACTTTC.